This is a list of T cell receptor beta chains from one sample in a study of T cells in Graves' hyperthyroidism and ophthalmopathy. Each CDR3 protein gets one entry after TCRdb re-called the multiplex PCR reads with MiXCR. The table lists around 600,000 distinct CDR3 sequences, more than 12% of them singletons, with roughly an eighth in the top ten. The sequenced material came from blood. The receptor source for this set is a woman aged 45 to 65 with Graves' ophthalmopathy. Both conserved end residues are part of each CDR3. Fields, in order: clone size, J gene, D gene, V gene, CDR3 length, CDR3 protein, CDR3 DNA. D genes are given only for firm matches. Clone sizes are given selectively: once, few, many, or a class where the clone is expanded.

many | TRBJ1-5 | - | TRBV3-1 | 14 | CASSPILSNQPQHF | TGTGCCAGCAGCCCGATTCTGAGCAATCAGCCCCAGCATTTT
many | TRBJ1-5 | TRBD1 | TRBV7-2 | 15 | CASSPGQGLLQPQHF | TGTGCCAGCAGCCCAGGACAGGGTCTCTTACAGCCCCAGCATTTT
- | TRBJ1-3 | - | TRBV7-4 | 15 | CASSLAWGSGNTIYF | TGTGCCAGCAGCTTAGCGTGGGGGTCTGGAAACACCATATATTTT
many | TRBJ1-4 | - | TRBV12-3/TRBV12-4 | 15 | CASRPAGTHHEKLFF | TGTGCCAGCAGGCCAGCCGGGACTCATCATGAAAAACTGTTTTTT
many | TRBJ1-2 | - | TRBV24-1 | 13 | CATSDYGLDGYTF | TGTGCCACCAGTGACTACGGACTTGATGGCTACACCTTC
many | TRBJ2-5 | TRBD2 | TRBV5-1 | 14 | CASSLETSRETQYF | TGCGCCAGCAGCTTGGAGACTAGCCGGGAGACCCAGTACTTC
many | TRBJ2-7 | - | TRBV18 | 14 | CASSPRRSSYEQYF | TGTGCCAGCTCACCACGTAGGAGCTCCTACGAGCAGTACTTC
few | TRBJ2-6 | TRBD1 | TRBV5-1 | 19 | CASSPRRDRVPSGANVLTF | TGCGCCAGCAGCCCAAGGAGGGACAGGGTTCCCTCTGGGGCCAACGTCCTGACTTTC
many | TRBJ2-1 | TRBD2 | TRBV24-1 | 17 | CATREGTSGSFYNEQFF | TGTGCCACCAGGGAGGGGACTAGCGGGAGTTTTTACAATGAGCAGTTCTTC
few | TRBJ2-7 | TRBD2 | TRBV6-1 | 16 | CASSPHLAGGWNEQYF | TGTGCCAGCAGCCCCCACCTAGCGGGAGGGTGGAACGAGCAGTACTTC
few | TRBJ2-5 | TRBD1 | TRBV5-1 | 16 | CASNPTGGNVQETQYF | TGCGCCAGCAACCCGACAGGGGGAAATGTGCAAGAGACCCAGTACTTC
many | TRBJ1-5 | - | TRBV3-1 | 16 | CASSQGGGFTNQPQHF | TGTGCCAGCAGCCAAGGAGGGGGGTTCACCAATCAGCCCCAGCATTTT
many | TRBJ2-3 | TRBD2 | TRBV7-9 | 20 | CASTLPGLAGVQVYTDTQYF | TGTGCCAGCACCCTTCCGGGGCTAGCGGGAGTTCAAGTTTACACAGATACGCAGTATTTT
many | TRBJ2-7 | TRBD2 | TRBV7-9 | 14 | CASSPGAGGHEQYF | TGTGCCAGCAGCCCAGGGGCGGGAGGCCACGAGCAGTACTTC
- | TRBJ2-4 | - | TRBV15 | 15 | CATSLSIFAKNIQYF | TGTGCCACCAGCTTAAGTATCTTTGCCAAAAACATTCAGTACTTC
- | TRBJ1-3 | - | TRBV11-2 | 14 | CASTTGSSGNTIYF | TGTGCCAGCACAACAGGGTCTTCAGGAAACACCATATATTTT
few | TRBJ2-5 | - | TRBV14 | 15 | CASSQVTGLRETQYF | TGTGCCAGCAGCCAAGTAACGGGGTTACGAGAGACCCAGTACTTC
many | TRBJ2-1 | TRBD2 | TRBV5-1 | 16 | CASSLVGLAGYNEQFF | TGCGCCAGCAGCCTGGTGGGACTAGCGGGATACAATGAGCAGTTCTTC
many | TRBJ2-7 | - | TRBV2 | 13 | CASIATSSYEQYF | TGTGCCAGCATTGCGACTAGCTCCTACGAGCAGTACTTC
few | TRBJ2-7 | TRBD1 | TRBV4-3 | 15 | CASSHDRVGTYEQYF | TGCGCCAGCAGCCATGACAGGGTAGGAACCTACGAGCAGTACTTC
once | TRBJ2-2 | TRBD2 | TRBV4-1 | 16 | CASSRTLAENTGELFF | TGCGCCAGCAGCCGAACCCTAGCGGAGAACACCGGGGAGCTGTTTTTT
- | TRBJ1-6 | - | TRBV15 | 13 | CATSRDFDEHHHF | TGTGCCACCAGCAGAGATTTTGACGAGCACCACCACTTT
many | TRBJ2-7 | - | TRBV5-6 | 15 | CASSFRSAGTYEQYF | TGTGCCAGCAGCTTTAGGTCAGCCGGAACCTACGAGCAGTACTTC
many | TRBJ1-2 | TRBD1 | TRBV2 | 13 | CASSGDSFYGYTF | TGTGCCAGCAGTGGGGACAGTTTCTATGGCTACACCTTC
- | TRBJ2-7 | TRBD1 | TRBV10-3 | 14 | CAISEPGQGYEQYF | TGTGCCATCAGTGAACCGGGACAGGGGTACGAGCAGTACTTC
many | TRBJ2-7 | - | TRBV20-1 | 12 | CSAVSYGNEQYF | TGCAGTGCCGTCTCTTACGGGAACGAGCAGTACTTC
many | TRBJ2-7 | - | TRBV10-3 | 12 | CAHSVDTYEQYF | TGTGCCCATTCGGTAGATACCTACGAGCAGTACTTC
many | TRBJ1-1 | TRBD1 | TRBV6-1 | 15 | CASGGQGPMNTEAFF | TGTGCCAGCGGGGGACAGGGACCTATGAACACTGAAGCTTTCTTT
many | TRBJ1-1 | - | TRBV7-2 | 24 | CASSTQPAAGRVPLGLALNTEAFF | TGTGCCAGCAGCACCCAGCCCGCGGCGGGAAGGGTGCCGTTAGGACTAGCGTTGAACACTGAAGCTTTCTTT
few | TRBJ2-3 | - | TRBV9 | 14 | CASSPGWVTDTQYF | TGTGCCAGCAGCCCTGGGTGGGTCACAGATACGCAGTATTTT
- | TRBJ2-3 | - | TRBV19 | 13 | CASSGQMTDTQYF | TGTGCCAGTAGTGGACAGATGACAGATACGCAGTATTTT
few | TRBJ2-7 | TRBD2 | TRBV27 | 14 | CASSLWGRATEQYF | TGTGCCAGCAGTTTATGGGGGAGGGCCACCGAGCAGTACTTC
many | TRBJ2-7 | - | TRBV10-3 | 11 | CAISPSHEQYF | TGTGCCATCAGCCCCTCCCACGAGCAGTACTTC
many | TRBJ2-2 | - | TRBV11-3 | 14 | CASSFSVVSGELFF | TGTGCCAGCAGCTTTAGCGTTGTATCCGGGGAGCTGTTTTTT
few | TRBJ2-1 | - | TRBV28 | 13 | CASGQRAYNEQFF | TGTGCCAGCGGGCAGAGAGCCTACAATGAGCAGTTCTTC
- | TRBJ2-7 | TRBD2 | TRBV30 | 13 | CAWAAGTVAEQYF | TGTGCCTGGGCAGCGGGAACCGTCGCCGAGCAGTACTTC
many | TRBJ2-1 | TRBD2 | TRBV3-1 | 15 | CASSQASGSGYEQFF | TGTGCCAGCAGCCAAGCGAGCGGGAGTGGCTATGAGCAGTTCTTC
many | TRBJ2-1 | TRBD1 | TRBV7-9 | 15 | CASSLGLDRGNEQFF | TGTGCCAGCAGCTTAGGGCTGGACAGGGGGAATGAGCAGTTCTTC
few | TRBJ2-5 | - | TRBV29-1 | 14 | CSVVRGELQETQYF | TGCAGCGTTGTTCGCGGGGAACTTCAAGAGACCCAGTACTTC
many | TRBJ2-1 | TRBD1 | TRBV28 | 15 | CASSLLDRGYNEQFF | TGTGCCAGCAGTTTGTTGGACAGGGGGTACAATGAGCAGTTCTTC
- | TRBJ1-3 | - | TRBV19 | 14 | CASSGTPTGNTIYF | TGTGCCAGTAGTGGGACACCGACTGGAAACACCATATATTTT
few | TRBJ1-1 | TRBD1 | TRBV9 | 17 | CASSLGPGQGLNTEAFF | TGTGCCAGCAGCCTGGGCCCCGGACAGGGTTTGAACACTGAAGCTTTCTTT
many | TRBJ2-1 | TRBD2 | TRBV20-1 | 16 | CSATTSGRWAYNEQFF | TGCAGTGCCACGACTAGCGGGAGGTGGGCCTACAATGAGCAGTTCTTC
many | TRBJ1-4 | - | TRBV18 | 16 | CASSPRTPATNEKLFF | TGTGCCAGCTCACCCAGGACACCTGCAACTAATGAAAAACTGTTTTTT
- | TRBJ1-2 | TRBD1 | TRBV6-1 | 13 | CASRTTGTYGYTF | TGTGCCAGCAGGACGACAGGGACCTATGGCTACACCTTC
many | TRBJ2-3 | - | TRBV2 | 11 | CASTGSDTQYF | TGTGCCAGCACTGGTTCAGATACGCAGTATTTT
many | TRBJ2-2 | - | TRBV7-3 | 15 | CASSLTSSLSGELFF | TGTGCCAGCAGCTTAACATCTAGCCTCTCCGGGGAGCTGTTTTTT